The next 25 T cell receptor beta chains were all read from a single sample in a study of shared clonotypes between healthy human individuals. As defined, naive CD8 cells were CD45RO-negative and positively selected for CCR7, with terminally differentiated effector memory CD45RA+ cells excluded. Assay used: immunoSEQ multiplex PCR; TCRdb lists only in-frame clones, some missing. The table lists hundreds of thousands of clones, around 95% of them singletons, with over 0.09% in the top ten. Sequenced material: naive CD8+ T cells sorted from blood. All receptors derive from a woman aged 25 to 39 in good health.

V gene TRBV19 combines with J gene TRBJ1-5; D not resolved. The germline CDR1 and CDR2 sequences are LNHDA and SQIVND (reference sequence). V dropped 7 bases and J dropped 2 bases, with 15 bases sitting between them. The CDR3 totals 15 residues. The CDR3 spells CASTPVGRGNQPQHF. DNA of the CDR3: TGTGCCAGTACCCCGGTCGGACGGGGCAATCAGCCCCAGCATTTT. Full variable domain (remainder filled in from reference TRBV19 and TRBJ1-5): DGGITQSPKYLFRKEGQNVTLSCEQNLNHDAMYWYRQDPGQGLRLIYYSQIVNDFQKGDIAEGYSVSREKKESFPLTVTSAQKNPTAFYLCASTPVGRGNQPQHFGDGTRLSIL.

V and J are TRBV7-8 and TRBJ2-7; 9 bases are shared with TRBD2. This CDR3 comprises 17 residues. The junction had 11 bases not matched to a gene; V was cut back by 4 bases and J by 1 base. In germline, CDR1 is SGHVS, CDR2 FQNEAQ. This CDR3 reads CASSYSRLADHSYEQYF. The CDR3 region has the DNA TGTGCCAGCAGCTACAGCAGACTAGCGGATCATTCCTACGAGCAGTACTTC.

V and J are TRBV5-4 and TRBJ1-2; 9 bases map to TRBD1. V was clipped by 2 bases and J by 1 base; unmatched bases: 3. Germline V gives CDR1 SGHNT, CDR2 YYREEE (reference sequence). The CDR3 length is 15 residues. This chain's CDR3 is CASSFGTGYNYGYTF. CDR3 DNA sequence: TGTGCCAGCAGCTTTGGGACAGGGTATAACTATGGCTACACCTTC.

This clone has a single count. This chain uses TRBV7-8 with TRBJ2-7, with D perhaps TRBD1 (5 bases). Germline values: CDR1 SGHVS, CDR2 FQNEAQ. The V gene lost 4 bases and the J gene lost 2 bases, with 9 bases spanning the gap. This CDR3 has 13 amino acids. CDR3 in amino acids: CASSSGFTYEQYF. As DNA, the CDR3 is TGTGCCAGCAGCTCAGGGTTCACCTACGAGCAGTACTTC.

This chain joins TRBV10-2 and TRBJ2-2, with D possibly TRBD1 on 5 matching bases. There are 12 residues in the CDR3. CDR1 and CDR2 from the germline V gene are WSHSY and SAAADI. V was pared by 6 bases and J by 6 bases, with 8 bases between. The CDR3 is CASRTDAGELFF. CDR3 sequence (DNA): TGCGCCAGCAGGACAGACGCCGGGGAGCTGTTTTTT.

CDR3 DNA sequence: TGTGCCAGCAGCTTAGATGTTATAGGGACTAGCGGGAGGGCACGCCACTCCTACGAGCAGTACTTC. This gives the protein CASSLDVIGTSGRARHSYEQYF. The chain joins TRBV7-8 to TRBJ2-7; the match to TRBD2 covers 16 bases. Germline V CDR1 and CDR2: SGHVS, FQNEAQ. The CDR3 contains 22 residues. V lost 1 base and J lost 0; bases outside the gene matches: 15.

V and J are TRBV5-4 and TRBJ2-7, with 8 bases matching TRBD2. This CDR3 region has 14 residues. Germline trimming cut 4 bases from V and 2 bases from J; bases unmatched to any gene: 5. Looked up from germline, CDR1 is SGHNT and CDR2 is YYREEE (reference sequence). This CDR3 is CASSRGGTAYEQYF. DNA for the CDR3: TGTGCCAGCAGCCGGGGGGGGACGGCCTACGAGCAGTACTTC. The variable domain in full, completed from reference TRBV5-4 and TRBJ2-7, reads ETGVTQSPTHLIKTRGQQVTLRCSSQSGHNTVSWYQQALGQGPQFIFQYYREEENGRGNFPPRFSGLQFPNYSSELNVNALELDDSALYLCASSRGGTAYEQYFGPGTRLTVT.

CDR3 loop: CASSQEADNTYDGYTF. In DNA form, the CDR3 reads TGTGCCAGCAGCCAAGAAGCTGATAACACCTACGACGGCTACACCTTC. The V gene is TRBV4-2, the J gene TRBJ1-2, with no clear D. Looked up from germline, CDR1 is LGHNA and CDR2 is YNFKEQ. CDR3 size: 16 residues. V was cut by 0 bases and J by 8 bases, with 19 bases left in between.

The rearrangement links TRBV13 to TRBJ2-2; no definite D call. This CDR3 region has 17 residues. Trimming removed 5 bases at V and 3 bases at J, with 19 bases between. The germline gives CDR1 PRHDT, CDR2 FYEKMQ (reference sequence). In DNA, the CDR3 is TGTGCCAGCAGCCCGGAGTTGCGGAATCGGTACACCGGGGAGCTGTTTTTT. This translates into CASSPELRNRYTGELFF. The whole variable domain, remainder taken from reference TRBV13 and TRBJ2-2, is AAGVIQSPRHLIKEKRETATLKCYPIPRHDTVYWYQQGPGQDPQFLISFYEKMQSDKGSIPDRFSAQQFSDYHSELNMSSLELGDSALYFCASSPELRNRYTGELFFGEGSRLTVL.

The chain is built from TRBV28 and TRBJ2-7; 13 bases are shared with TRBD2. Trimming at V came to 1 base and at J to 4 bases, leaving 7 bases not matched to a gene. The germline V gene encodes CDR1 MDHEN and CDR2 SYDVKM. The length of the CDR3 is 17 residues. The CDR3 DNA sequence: TGTGCCAGCAGTTTATCGGTAGGGACTAGCGGGAAGTACGAGCAGTACTTC. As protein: CASSLSVGTSGKYEQYF.

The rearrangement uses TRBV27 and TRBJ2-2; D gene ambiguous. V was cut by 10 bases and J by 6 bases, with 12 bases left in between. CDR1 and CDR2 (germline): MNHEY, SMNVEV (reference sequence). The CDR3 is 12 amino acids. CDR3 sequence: CATWMGSGELFF. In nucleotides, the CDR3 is TGTGCCACCTGGATGGGGTCCGGGGAGCTGTTTTTT.

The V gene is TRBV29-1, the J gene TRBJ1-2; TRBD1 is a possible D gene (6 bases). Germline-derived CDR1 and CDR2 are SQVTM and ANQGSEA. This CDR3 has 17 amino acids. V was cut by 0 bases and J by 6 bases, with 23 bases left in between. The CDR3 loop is CSVEDPPRSGGLDGYTF. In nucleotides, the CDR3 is TGCAGCGTTGAAGACCCCCCCCGGTCGGGGGGGCTTGATGGCTACACCTTC.

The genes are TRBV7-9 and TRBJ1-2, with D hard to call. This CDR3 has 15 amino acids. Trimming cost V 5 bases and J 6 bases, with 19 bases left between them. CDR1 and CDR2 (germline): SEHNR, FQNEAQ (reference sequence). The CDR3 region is CASSLGSGRLDGYTF. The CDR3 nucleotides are TGTGCCAGCAGCCTGGGTTCCGGACGGCTCGATGGCTACACCTTC.

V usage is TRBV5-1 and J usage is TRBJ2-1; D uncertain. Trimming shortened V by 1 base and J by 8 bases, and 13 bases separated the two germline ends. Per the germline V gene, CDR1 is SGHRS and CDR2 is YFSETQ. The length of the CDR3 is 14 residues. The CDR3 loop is CASSLRGSFDEQFF. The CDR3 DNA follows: TGCGCCAGCAGCTTGAGAGGCAGTTTCGATGAGCAGTTCTTC.

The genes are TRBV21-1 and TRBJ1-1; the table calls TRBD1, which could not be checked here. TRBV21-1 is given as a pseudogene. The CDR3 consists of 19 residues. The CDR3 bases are TGTGCCAGCAGCAACCTGGGCAGATGCCGACAGACTTCGAACACTGAAGCTTTCTTT. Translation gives CASSNLGRCRQTSNTEAFF.

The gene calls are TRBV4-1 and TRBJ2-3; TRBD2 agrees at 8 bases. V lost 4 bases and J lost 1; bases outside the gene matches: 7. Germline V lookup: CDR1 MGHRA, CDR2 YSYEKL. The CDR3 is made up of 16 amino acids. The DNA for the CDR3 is TGCGCCAGCAGCCGAGCCACTAGCGGCGGCACAGATACGCAGTATTTT. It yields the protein CASSRATSGGTDTQYF.

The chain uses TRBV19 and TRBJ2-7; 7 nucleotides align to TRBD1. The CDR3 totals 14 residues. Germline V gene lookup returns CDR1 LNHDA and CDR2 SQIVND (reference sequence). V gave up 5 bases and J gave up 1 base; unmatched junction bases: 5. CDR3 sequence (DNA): TGTGCCAGTAGTGTCGACAGGGCATCCTACGAGCAGTACTTC. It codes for CASSVDRASYEQYF.

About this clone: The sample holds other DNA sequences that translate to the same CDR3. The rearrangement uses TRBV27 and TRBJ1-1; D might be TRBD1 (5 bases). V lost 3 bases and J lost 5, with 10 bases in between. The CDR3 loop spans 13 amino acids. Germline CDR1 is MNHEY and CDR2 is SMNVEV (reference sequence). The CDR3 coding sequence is TGTGCCAGCAGTTTCGGGGCGCGGACTGAAGCTTTCTTT. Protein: CASSFGARTEAFF.

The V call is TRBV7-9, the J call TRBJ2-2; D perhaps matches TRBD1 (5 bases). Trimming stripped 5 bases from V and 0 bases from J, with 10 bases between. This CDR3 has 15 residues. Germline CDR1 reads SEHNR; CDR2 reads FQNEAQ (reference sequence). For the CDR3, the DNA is TGTGCCAGCAGCCCCCTGACAGCGAACACCGGGGAGCTGTTTTTT. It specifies CASSPLTANTGELFF.

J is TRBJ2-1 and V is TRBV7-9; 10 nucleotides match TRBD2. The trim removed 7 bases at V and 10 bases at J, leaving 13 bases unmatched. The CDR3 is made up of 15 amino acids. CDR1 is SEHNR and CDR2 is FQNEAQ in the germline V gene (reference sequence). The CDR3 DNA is TGTGCCAGCACCGAAGGACTAGCGGAGGCGGGGGAGCAGTTCTTC. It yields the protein CASTEGLAEAGEQFF.

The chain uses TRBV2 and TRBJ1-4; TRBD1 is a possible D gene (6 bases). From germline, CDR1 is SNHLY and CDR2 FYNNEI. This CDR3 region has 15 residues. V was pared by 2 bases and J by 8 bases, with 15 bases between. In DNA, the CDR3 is TGTGCCAGCAGTGAAATGAGGGGGAGGAACGAAAAACTGTTTTTT. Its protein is CASSEMRGRNEKLFF.

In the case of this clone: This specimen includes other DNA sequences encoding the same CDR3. CDR3 nucleotide sequence: TGTGCCAGCAGTTTCAGGGAGGGCAATCAGCCCCAGCATTTT. Translated, it gives CASSFREGNQPQHF. The chain joins TRBV27 to TRBJ1-5; tentatively, D is TRBD1 (5 bases). The CDR3 has 14 residues. CDR1 and CDR2 from the germline V gene are MNHEY and SMNVEV (reference sequence). Trimming pared 3 bases from V and 2 bases from J, leaving 8 bases between.

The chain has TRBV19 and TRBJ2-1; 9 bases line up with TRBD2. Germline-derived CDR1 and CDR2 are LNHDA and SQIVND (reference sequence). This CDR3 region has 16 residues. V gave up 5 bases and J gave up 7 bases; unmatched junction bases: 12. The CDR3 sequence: CASSWGFSGRGNEQFF. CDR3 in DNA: TGTGCCAGTAGTTGGGGGTTTAGCGGGAGAGGGAATGAGCAGTTCTTC.

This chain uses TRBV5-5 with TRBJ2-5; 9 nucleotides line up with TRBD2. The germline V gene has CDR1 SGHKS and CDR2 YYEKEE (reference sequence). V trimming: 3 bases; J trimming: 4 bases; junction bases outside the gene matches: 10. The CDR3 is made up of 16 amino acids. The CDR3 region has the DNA TGTGCCAGCAGCTCCGATTTTAGCGGGAGAACAGAGACCCAGTACTTC. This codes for CASSSDFSGRTETQYF.

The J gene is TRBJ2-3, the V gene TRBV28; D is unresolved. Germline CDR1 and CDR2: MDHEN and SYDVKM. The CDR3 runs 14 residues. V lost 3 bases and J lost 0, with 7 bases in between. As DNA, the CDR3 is TGTGCCAGCAGTTTGGGCAGGAGCACAGATACGCAGTATTTT. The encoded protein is CASSLGRSTDTQYF.